The text below deals with one T cell receptor (beta chain). These donors were members of the approximately 120-subject validation cohort, a group separate from the approximately 700-subject first cohort. Measured with immunoSEQ multiplex PCR; TCRdb has only the in-frame clones, and not every one. In the table there are about 170,000 clones, roughly 89% of which are singletons. The record originates from a study of cytomegalovirus exposure and HLA in healthy donors. The overall study: The same platform used for the roughly 600 first-cohort repertoires was also used for the approximately 120 validation repertoires, as a later analysis reported.

The V gene end was trimmed by 3 bases and the J gene end by 0 bases; junction bases not matched to a gene: 4. In germline, CDR1 is KGHSH, CDR2 LQKENI. The CDR3 consists of 15 residues. This chain uses TRBV18 with TRBJ1-1; 7 bases are shared with TRBD1. Sample: PBMCs. This TCR was sampled from a man between 18 and 35 years old in good health and CMV-seropositive. The CDR3 here is CASSPGQSMNTEAFF. CDR3 in DNA: TGTGCCAGCTCACCGGGACAGAGCATGAACACTGAAGCTTTCTTT.